This T cell receptor (beta chain) appears in the sequencing data of a study of cytomegalovirus exposure and HLA in healthy donors (dated by TCRdb to 2016 to 2017). Context from the whole study: In an earlier analysis of 587 of the donors, about 260 Gb of sequence data and 95 million to 130 million unique TCR beta sequences from 150 million to 200 million T cells were reported. About 280 gigabases of sequencing data and roughly 80 million unique TCR sequences made up an early release that covered roughly 670 HLA-typed donors. Of the roughly 420 genotyped donors, more than 75% were placed in the genetic ancestry cluster associated with self-reported Caucasian donors. The aim of the study was to test whether cataloging public T cell receptors could identify signatures of past pathogen exposure. The study used immunosequencing to profile the T cell repertoires of 666 subjects and linked those repertoires to cytomegalovirus serostatus. Besides the first cohort of roughly 700 subjects, a separate validation cohort made up of over 100 different subjects was used. To predict cytomegalovirus infection status, the study brought together high-throughput TCR immunosequencing, statistical association of individual TCRs with disease status, and machine learning. To study patterns of TCR occurrence, a later analysis re-analyzed previously published TCR beta repertoires from hundreds of donors and added high-resolution HLA genotyping. In the later analysis, no new phenotypic data were used to find candidate immune exposures; instead, reliance was placed on TCR beta sequences and their occurrence across donors. An earlier analysis of several hundred of the donors applied high-throughput TCR beta sequencing to assess whether each TCR beta V gene segment acted as functional or pseudogenic. Alongside the repertoire data, information on donor age, sex, ethnicity and CMV serostatus was compiled. A later genetic analysis took genome-wide SNP genotypes for about 65% of the 666 donors and used that subset as a discovery cohort. All discovery cohort repertoires had been generated on a single sequencing platform. HLA typing included class I and class II loci at four-digit resolution. The number of donors typed differed by locus, with about 629-630 for A, B, C, DRB1 and DQB1, around 560 for DQA1, nearly 610 for DPA1, and 450 to 480 for DPB1. Several DR-DQ haplotypes were treated as single units for association and clustering because of strong linkage in the cohort. On average, about 200,000 unique TCR beta nucleotide sequences were sequenced per donor among fewer than 500 genotyped donors of the cohort, with about 17% of those sequences being non-productive.

The cohort consisted of 666 healthy bone marrow donors. At the time of sampling, all cohort members were nominally healthy, though unrecorded immune exposures were likely present. The donor was CMV seropositive and belonged to the group of 250 to 350 seropositive cohort members. A peripheral blood sample was collected from each donor, and TCR beta sequencing was performed on peripheral blood mononuclear cells. Genomic DNA extraction from the blood cell samples was performed with the Qiagen DNeasy Blood Extraction Kit. After removal of 4 bases from V and 0 bases from J, the junction retains 6 bases not matched to a gene. Measured from the cysteine to the phenylalanine, the CDR3 is 16 residues long. The sequence is cut down to CDR3 DNA, 48 bases in frame from base 1. CDR1 and CDR2, looked up from the germline V gene, are MGHRA and YSYEKL. General conclusions and limits of the study: Most TCR sequences were observed very rarely across donors, whereas some public TCRs were present in many individuals. According to the authors, the approach could potentially be generalized to other disease states and immunological phenotypes. A further reported finding was that TCR beta sequences accurately predicted the HLA-A and HLA-B alleles for most subjects in the first cohort. When HLA alleles, especially DR and DQ, strongly co-occurred, attributing TCR associations to individual alleles was difficult. An earlier analysis of approximately 590 of the donors showed that most TCR beta V segments appeared in productive rearrangements either about 90% or about 30% of the time, which broadly matched IMGT annotations. Presence/absence analyses assumed roughly uniform sequencing depth across donors, an assumption that may not hold. In both the original and validation cohorts, the classifier was reported to diagnose cytomegalovirus status with high specificity and sensitivity. Most CMV-associated TCR beta chains appeared to be HLA-restricted in a later analysis, and the HLA associations seemed to be driven largely by CMV exposure. According to a later analysis, parvovirus B19, influenza, CMV and Epstein-Barr virus appeared linked to several top co-occurrence clusters. Some IMGT-functional V segments, including TRBV6-2 and TRBV6-3, could not be distinguished by the 87-base-pair reads and were therefore excluded. In this cohort, only TCR beta chains were sequenced, and detectable features were limited by the absence of alpha or paired-chain data. Because HLA typing was unavailable for some donors at each locus, only the typed subset was used in association tests. In the study, about 150 TCR beta chains were listed as associated with cytomegalovirus. At a false discovery rate of 0.05, a later analysis linked under 20,000 TCR beta sequences to specific HLA alleles. A few of the identified cytomegalovirus-associated TCR beta chains were confirmed in vitro to be specific for cytomegalovirus antigens. Correlated functional status among segregating V segments might reflect linkage disequilibrium, but an unknown experimental factor could not be ruled out. According to a later analysis, TCR association rates differed among HLA loci, with DRB1 alleles showing the most associated TCRs and HLA-C alleles showing the fewest. A later analysis found that HLA-associated TCR beta chains were more clonally expanded and had lower generation probabilities than equally common non-associated chains. Because counts were too low, roughly 17 rarely observed V segments, including chromosome 9 orphons, were left out of the earlier analysis of 500 to 750 of the donors. An association between a missense DCLRE1C variant and V-gene and J-gene trimming of TCR beta chains was found in a later genetic analysis and replicated in an independent cohort. The sequencing pipeline was judged likely to have produced a cluster of highly shared sequence variants as a technical artifact. Immune exposure information for the cohort was limited to CMV serostatus. Compared with the roughly 670-donor mean, donors in an Asian-associated ancestry cluster had fewer N-insertions in productive TCRs, according to a later genetic analysis.

On this clone: This receptor's antigen is unknown. Per-nucleotide qualities are absent, and no much larger clonotype sits a single base away.

To prepare the library, the immunoSEQ multiplex PCR assay was applied. A mixture of 60 forward primers for TCR Vbeta segments and 13 reverse primers for TCR Jbeta segments was used in the multiplex PCR. The CDR3 region of rearranged TCR beta genes was amplified from genomic DNA by a multiplex PCR assay. The amplified TCR beta libraries were sequenced on the Illumina HiSeq System as 87-base-pair reads. The paper's data handling went like this. In a later analysis, approximately 74 million unique TCR beta chains were counted across the 500 to 700 repertoires, and roughly 10 million of these chains were shared by at least two donors. Raw reads were error-corrected and collapsed into unique sequences by a nearest-neighbor algorithm in which closely related sequences were merged to remove PCR and sequencing errors. CDR3 sequences were aligned to IMGT reference sequences to assign V, D and J gene segments. For a sequence to be retained, a match of at least six nucleotides to both a V gene segment and a J gene segment was required. A rearrangement was called productive if the CDR3 had no stop codons and remained in frame with V and J, and every other rearrangement was called non-productive. CDR3 was defined according to IMGT convention as the region running from the second conserved V-encoded cysteine to the conserved J-encoded phenylalanine. The earlier analysis of a few hundred of the donors excluded any sequence lacking an unambiguous match to a single V gene segment. In an earlier analysis of 500 to 750 of the donors, V segments were called functional above 56.7% productive rearrangements and were called segregating when the between-donor standard deviation exceeded 5%. A statistical classification framework was built for diagnosing cytomegalovirus status from the catalog of TCR beta chain sequences. A later analysis assigned V and J genes by comparing TCR nucleotide sequences with IMGT/GENE-DB human TR gene sequences. In a later analysis, CDR3 sequences and most-parsimonious VDJ recombination scenarios were assigned using the TCRdist pipeline. In a later analysis, each TCR beta chain was defined by its CDR3 amino acid sequence together with its V-gene family, and reads without a unique V-gene family were excluded. As a way to deal with suspected cross-contamination and a sequencing artifact, a later analysis dropped 640 or so nucleotide sequences that were highly shared and had low generation probability. A later analysis calculated a clonal expansion index for each public chain from normalized within-repertoire ranks of inferred template counts. In a later analysis, generation probabilities were computed with a VDJ recombination model fitted to out-of-frame rearrangements, and the resulting probabilities were checked against IGoR. A later analysis scored TCR-TCR, TCR-HLA and TCR-CMV co-occurrence with hypergeometric tests, applying a repertoire-size bias correction to TCR pairs. False discovery rates were estimated in a later analysis by permuting HLA or CMV assignments 20 times. A later analysis grouped co-occurring TCRs with DBSCAN, adding TCRdist sequence similarity when clustering within HLA-allele-positive subsets. Repertoires with fewer than 30,000 or more than 120,000 public chains, plus five repertoires with anomalous nucleotide sharing, were excluded from co-occurrence clustering. Imported from immuneACCESS, the table was reduced by TCRdb to in-frame sequences with V and J called. These copies leave out some clones; in studies compared against another copy, an unresolved V gene accounts for under half, and the cause of the remainder is not known. D and trimming come from the DNA, and the V and J calls and clone size come from that table. This sample lists about 120,000 clones; about 72% were detected once. 4.9% of the sample belongs to the ten largest clones.

The sample consisted of PBMCs. This sequence uses TRBV4-1 and TRBJ1-3; a stretch of 7 junction bases matches TRBD1. The clonotype comes from a man aged 50 to 60 in good health and CMV-seropositive. The nucleotide sequence is TGCGCCAGCAGCCCCGACAGGGTTCCCTCTGGAAACACCATATATTTT. Its translation reads: CASSPDRVPSGNTIYF.